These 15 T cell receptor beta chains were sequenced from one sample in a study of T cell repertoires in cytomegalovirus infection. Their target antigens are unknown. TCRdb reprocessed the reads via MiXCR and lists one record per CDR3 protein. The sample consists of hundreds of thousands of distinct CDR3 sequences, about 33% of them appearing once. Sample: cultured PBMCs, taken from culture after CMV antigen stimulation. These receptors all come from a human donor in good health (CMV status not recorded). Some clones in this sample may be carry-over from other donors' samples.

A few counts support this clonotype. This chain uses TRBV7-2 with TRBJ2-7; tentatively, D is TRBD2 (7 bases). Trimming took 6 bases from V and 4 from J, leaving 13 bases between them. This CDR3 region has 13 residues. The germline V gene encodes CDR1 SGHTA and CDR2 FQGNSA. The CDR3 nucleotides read TGTGCCAGCAGAGAGGCGGGGGCGTACGAGCAGTACTTC. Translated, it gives CASREAGAYEQYF.

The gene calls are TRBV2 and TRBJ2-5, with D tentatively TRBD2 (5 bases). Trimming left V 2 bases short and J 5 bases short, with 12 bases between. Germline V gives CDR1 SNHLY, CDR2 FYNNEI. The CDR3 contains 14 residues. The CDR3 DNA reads TGTGCCAGCAGTGAATTGAGGGTACGGGAGACCCAGTACTTC. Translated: CASSELRVRETQYF.

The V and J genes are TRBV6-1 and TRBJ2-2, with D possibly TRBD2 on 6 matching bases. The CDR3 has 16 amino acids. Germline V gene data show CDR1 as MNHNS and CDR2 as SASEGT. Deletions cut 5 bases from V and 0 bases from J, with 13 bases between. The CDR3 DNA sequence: TGTGCCAGCAGTCGGCGGGGCGTTCCGAACACCGGGGAGCTGTTTTTT. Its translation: CASSRRGVPNTGELFF.

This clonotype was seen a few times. The CDR3 here is CASSLGGIAQETQYF. The DNA for the CDR3 is TGTGCCAGCAGTCTGGGGGGGATTGCCCAAGAGACCCAGTACTTC. The chain is built from TRBV27 and TRBJ2-5; 7 bases map to TRBD2. Germline CDR1 and CDR2: MNHEY and SMNVEV (reference sequence). This CDR3 spans 15 amino acids. The V gene end was trimmed by 5 bases and the J gene end by 1 base; junction bases not matched to a gene: 7.

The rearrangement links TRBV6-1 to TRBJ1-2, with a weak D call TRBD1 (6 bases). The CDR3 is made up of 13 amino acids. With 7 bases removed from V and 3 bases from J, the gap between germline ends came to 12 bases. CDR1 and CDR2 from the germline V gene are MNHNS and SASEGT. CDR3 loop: CASIGTNYYGYTF. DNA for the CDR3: TGTGCCAGCATAGGGACAAACTACTATGGCTACACCTTC.

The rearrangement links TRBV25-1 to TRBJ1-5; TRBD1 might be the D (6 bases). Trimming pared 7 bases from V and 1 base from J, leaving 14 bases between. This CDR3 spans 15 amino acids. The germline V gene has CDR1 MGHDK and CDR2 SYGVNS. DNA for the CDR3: TGTGCCAGCATTCGGACAGTCAGGAGCAATCAGCCCCAGCATTTT. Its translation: CASIRTVRSNQPQHF. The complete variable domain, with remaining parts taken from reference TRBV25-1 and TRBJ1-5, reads EADIYQTPRYLVIGTGKKITLECSQTMGHDKMYWYQQDPGMELHLIHYSYGVNSTEKGDLSSESTVSRIRTEHFPLTLESARPSHTSQYLCASIRTVRSNQPQHFGDGTRLSIL.

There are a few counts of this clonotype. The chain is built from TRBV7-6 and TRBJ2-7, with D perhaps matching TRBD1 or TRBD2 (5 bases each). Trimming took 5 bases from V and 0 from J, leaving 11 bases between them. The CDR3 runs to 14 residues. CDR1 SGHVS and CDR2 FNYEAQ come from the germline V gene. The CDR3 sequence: CASSSRDGSYEQYF. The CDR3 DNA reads TGTGCCAGCAGCAGCAGGGACGGCTCCTACGAGCAGTACTTC. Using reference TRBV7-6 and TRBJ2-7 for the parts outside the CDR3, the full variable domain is GAGVSQSPRYKVTKRGQDVALRCDPISGHVSLYWYRQALGQGPEFLTYFNYEAQQDKSGLPNDRFSAERPEGSISTLTIQRTEQRDSAMYRCASSSRDGSYEQYFGPGTRLTVT.

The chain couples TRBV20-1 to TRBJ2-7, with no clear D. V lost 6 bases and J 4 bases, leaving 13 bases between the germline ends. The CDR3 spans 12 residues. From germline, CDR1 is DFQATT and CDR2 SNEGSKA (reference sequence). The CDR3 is CSALSGVYEQYF. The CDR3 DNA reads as TGCAGTGCCTTAAGTGGGGTGTACGAGCAGTACTTC.

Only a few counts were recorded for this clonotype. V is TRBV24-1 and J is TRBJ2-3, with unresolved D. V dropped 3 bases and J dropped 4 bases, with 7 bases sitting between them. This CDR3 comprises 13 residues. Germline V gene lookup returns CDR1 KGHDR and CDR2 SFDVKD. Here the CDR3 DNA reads TGTGCCACCAGTGATCAGACTCCAGATACGCAGTATTTT. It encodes CATSDQTPDTQYF.

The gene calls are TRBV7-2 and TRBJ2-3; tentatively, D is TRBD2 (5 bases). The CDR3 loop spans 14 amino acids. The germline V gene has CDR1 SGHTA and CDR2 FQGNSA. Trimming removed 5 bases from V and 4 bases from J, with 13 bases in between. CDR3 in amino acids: CASSTGSSADTQYF. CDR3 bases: TGTGCCAGCAGCACGGGAAGTAGCGCAGATACGCAGTATTTT. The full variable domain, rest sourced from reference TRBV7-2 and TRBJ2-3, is GAGVSQSPSNKVTEKGKDVELRCDPISGHTALYWYRQSLGQGLEFLIYFQGNSAPDKSGLPSDRFSAERTGGSVSTLTIQRTQQEDSAVYLCASSTGSSADTQYFGPGTRLTVL.

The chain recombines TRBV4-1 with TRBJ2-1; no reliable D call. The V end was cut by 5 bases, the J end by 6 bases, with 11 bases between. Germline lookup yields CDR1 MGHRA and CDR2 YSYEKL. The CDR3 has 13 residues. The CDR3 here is CASSTRLGNEQFF. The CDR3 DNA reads TGCGCCAGCAGCACCCGACTGGGCAATGAGCAGTTCTTC.

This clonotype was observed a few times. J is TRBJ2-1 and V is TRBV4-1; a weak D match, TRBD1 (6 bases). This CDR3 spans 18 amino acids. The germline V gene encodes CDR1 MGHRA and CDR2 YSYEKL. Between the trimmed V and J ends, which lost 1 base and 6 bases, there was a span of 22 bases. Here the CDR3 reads CASSQGPKTGRKINEQFF. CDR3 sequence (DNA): TGCGCCAGCAGCCAAGGGCCCAAAACAGGGCGAAAAATCAATGAGCAGTTCTTC.

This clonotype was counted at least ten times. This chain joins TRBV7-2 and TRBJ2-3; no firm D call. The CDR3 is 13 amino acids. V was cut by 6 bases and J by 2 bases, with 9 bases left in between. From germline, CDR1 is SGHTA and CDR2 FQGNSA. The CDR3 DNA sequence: TGTGCCAGCAGTCCACAACCCACAGATACGCAGTATTTT. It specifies CASSPQPTDTQYF.

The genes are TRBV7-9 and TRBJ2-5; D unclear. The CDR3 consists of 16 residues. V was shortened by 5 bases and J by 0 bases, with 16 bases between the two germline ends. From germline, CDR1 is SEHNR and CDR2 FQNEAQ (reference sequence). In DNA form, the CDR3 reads TGTGCCAGCAGCCCCGGTGTCCCGAGGTACCAAGAGACCCAGTACTTC. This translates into CASSPGVPRYQETQYF.

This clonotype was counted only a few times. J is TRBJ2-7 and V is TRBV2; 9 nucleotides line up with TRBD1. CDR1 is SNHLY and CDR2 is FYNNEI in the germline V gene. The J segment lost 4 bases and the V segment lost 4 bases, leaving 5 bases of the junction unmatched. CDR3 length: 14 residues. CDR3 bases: TGTGCCAGCAGTGGACAGGGGGTGCTATACGAGCAGTACTTC. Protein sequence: CASSGQGVLYEQYF.